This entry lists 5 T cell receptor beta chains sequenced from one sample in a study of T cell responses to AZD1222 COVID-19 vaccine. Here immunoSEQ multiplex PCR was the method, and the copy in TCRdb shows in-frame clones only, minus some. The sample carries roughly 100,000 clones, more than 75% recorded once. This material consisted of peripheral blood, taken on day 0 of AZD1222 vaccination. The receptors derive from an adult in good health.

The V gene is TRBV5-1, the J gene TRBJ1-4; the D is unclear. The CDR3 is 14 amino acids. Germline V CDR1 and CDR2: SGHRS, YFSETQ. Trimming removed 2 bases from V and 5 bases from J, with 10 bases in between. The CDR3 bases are TGCGCCAGCAGCTTCGGTACAATCAATGAAAAACTGTTTTTT. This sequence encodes CASSFGTINEKLFF.

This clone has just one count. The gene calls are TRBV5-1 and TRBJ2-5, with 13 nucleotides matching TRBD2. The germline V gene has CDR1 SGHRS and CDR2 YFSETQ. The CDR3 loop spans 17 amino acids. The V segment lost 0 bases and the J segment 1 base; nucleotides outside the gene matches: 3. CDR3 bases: TGCGCCAGCAGCTTGGCACTAGCGGGAGGGGTCCAAGAGACCCAGTACTTC. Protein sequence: CASSLALAGGVQETQYF.

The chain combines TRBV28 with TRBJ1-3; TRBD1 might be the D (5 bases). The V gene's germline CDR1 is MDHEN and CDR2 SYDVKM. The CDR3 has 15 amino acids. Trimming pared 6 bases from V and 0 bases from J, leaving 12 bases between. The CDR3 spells CASSYRSFSGNTIYF. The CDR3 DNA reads TGTGCCAGCAGCTACAGGTCTTTCTCTGGAAACACCATATATTTT. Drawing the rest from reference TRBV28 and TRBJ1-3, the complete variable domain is DVKVTQSSRYLVKRTGEKVFLECVQDMDHENMFWYRQDPGLGLRLIYFSYDVKMKEKGDIPEGYSVSREKKERFSLILESASTNQTSMYLCASSYRSFSGNTIYFGEGSWLTVV.

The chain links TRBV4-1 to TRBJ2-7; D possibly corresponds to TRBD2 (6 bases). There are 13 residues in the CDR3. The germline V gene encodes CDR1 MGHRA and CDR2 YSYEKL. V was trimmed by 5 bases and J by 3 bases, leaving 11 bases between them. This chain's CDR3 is CASSFTSYYEQYF. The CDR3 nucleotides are TGCGCCAGCAGCTTTACTAGCTACTACGAGCAGTACTTC.

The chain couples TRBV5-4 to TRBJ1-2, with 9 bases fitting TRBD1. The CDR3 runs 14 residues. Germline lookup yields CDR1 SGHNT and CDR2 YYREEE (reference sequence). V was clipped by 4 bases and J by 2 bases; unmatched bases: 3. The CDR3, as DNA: TGTGCCAGCAGCCGGACAGGGGTAAACTATGGCTACACCTTC. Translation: CASSRTGVNYGYTF. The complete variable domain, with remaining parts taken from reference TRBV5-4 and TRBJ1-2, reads ETGVTQSPTHLIKTRGQQVTLRCSSQSGHNTVSWYQQALGQGPQFIFQYYREEENGRGNFPPRFSGLQFPNYSSELNVNALELDDSALYLCASSRTGVNYGYTFGSGTRLTVV.